This T cell receptor beta chain was recovered during a study of blood T cell repertoires in COVID-19 (dated by TCRdb to the early 2020s). Looking at the study overall: Samples from collaborators originated in the United States, Italy and Spain and spanned both the acute and convalescent phases of COVID-19. The repertoires were released in a freely available public database meant as a resource for research on the immune response to SARS-CoV-2. Deeply sampled blood TCRbeta repertoires from subjects exposed to, actively infected with, or recovered from COVID-19 were included in the dataset. Samples came from the ongoing ImmuneRACE study (first 160 participants) plus 1,254 subjects from 6 global collaborators. The material from the prospective study consisted of cDNA or gDNA derived from T cells, B-cell-depleted T cells, or PBMCs. A de-identified subject ID, COVID-19 status, age in years and sex were almost always included in the sample metadata. Where available, HLA class I and class II types were obtained from metadata supplied by the sample provider rather than from assay-based typing.

Collaborating institutions collected whole blood in K2EDTA tubes following their own protocols. For TCRbeta analysis, collaborators shipped samples as frozen whole blood, isolated PBMCs, or DNA extracted from either of those sample types. The immunoSEQ Assay, a bias-controlled multiplex PCR, was used to amplify TCRbeta CDR3 regions from genomic DNA. The paper's processing steps were these. Within the assay, amplification of reference gene primers was used to estimate how many nucleated cells each sample contained. To quantify the absolute abundance of each unique TCRbeta CDR3 rearrangement, sequence reads were collapsed and filtered. For each sample, productive Simpson clonality was calculated by taking the square root of Simpson's diversity index across productive rearrangements. As stored in TCRdb, this immuneACCESS dataset retains in-frame rearrangements with V and J assigned. A fraction of the clones does not appear; measured against another copy, unresolved V genes explain less than half of the discrepancy, and the remainder lacks a known reason. That table supplies the V and J calls and clone size; D and trimming were determined from the DNA. This sample holds about 270,000 clones; about 85% were observed only once. The ten largest clones capture around 4.5% of the sample.

As for this clone: What antigen it recognizes has not been identified. There are no base qualities to consult, and no much larger clone falls within one base.

What the research found in general, with its limitations: How much clinical and demographic metadata was included differed by source and by participant, and the metadata was provided uncurated.

Sequencing used peripheral blood. This clonotype was sampled from a woman between 45 and 60 years old with active or convalescent COVID-19.

Read as DNA, the sequence is TGTGCCAGTAATCCAGCGGCCGTTGGACTAGGAGGGGAGTTCTCCTACAATGAGCAGTTCTTC. This yields the protein CASNPAAVGLGGEFSYNEQFF. The sequence links TRBV19 to TRBJ2-1, with 7 bases matching TRBD2. CDR1 and CDR2, per the germline V gene (reference sequence), are LNHDA and SQIVND. There are 21 amino acids in the CDR3, from cysteine to phenylalanine inclusive. The retained sequence is limited to the CDR3, 63 bases, with the frame set at the first base. V is trimmed back by 7 bases and J by 0 bases, and the junction contains 24 bases that no gene match accounts for.